These T cell receptor beta chains were read from a single sample in a study of Ad26.COV2.S vaccination and SARS-CoV-2 variants. Produced via immunoSEQ multiplex PCR; TCRdb's table is partial and in-frame only. The repertoire has about 370,000 clones, roughly 90% of them found once; the top ten carry under 2%. The material sequenced was peripheral blood, taken in a trial of Ad26.COV2.S vaccine versus placebo. The receptors were sampled from a person between 18 and 65 years old who received the Ad26.COV2.S COVID-19 vaccine or a placebo. Both conserved end residues are part of each CDR3. A D gene is named only where the DNA matches it firmly. Part of the rows lack a size; the others show once, few, many or a class for expanded clones.

D gene	V gene	clone size	J gene	CDR3 protein	CDR3 DNA
-	TRBV11-2	-	TRBJ1-6	CASSLRRQGGRGSPLHF	TGTGCCAGCAGCTTAAGAAGACAAGGAGGGCGGGGTTCACCCCTCCACTTT
TRBD1	TRBV29-1	-	TRBJ2-1	CSVEGPGGMVEQFF	TGCAGCGTTGAAGGGCCAGGGGGCATGGTTGAGCAGTTCTTC
-	TRBV6-1	few	TRBJ1-2	CASSEWGSDYGYTF	TGTGCCAGCAGTGAATGGGGGTCGGACTATGGCTACACCTTC
TRBD1	TRBV4-2	-	TRBJ1-2	CASSQYFRQGRISGYTF	TGTGCCAGCAGCCAGTACTTCCGACAGGGTAGGATCTCTGGCTACACCTTC
-	TRBV14	-	TRBJ1-2	CASSNLLLSGYTF	TGTGCCAGCAGCAACCTCCTCCTCTCCGGCTACACCTTC
-	TRBV3-1/TRBV3-2	-	TRBJ2-7	CASSQDRLPEREQYF	TGTGCCAGCAGCCAAGATCGGCTCCCCGAGAGGGAGCAGTACTTC
TRBD1	TRBV30	-	TRBJ1-2	CAWTHRDRRYGYTF	TGTGCCTGGACCCACCGGGACAGGCGCTATGGCTACACCTTC
-	TRBV28	-	TRBJ2-6	CASSPMTDSGANVLTF	TGTGCCAGCAGTCCAATGACAGACTCTGGGGCCAACGTCCTGACTTTC
-	TRBV9	-	TRBJ2-2	CASSPSPGTLNTGELFF	TGTGCCAGCAGCCCAAGCCCCGGGACTTTGAACACCGGGGAGCTGTTTTTT
TRBD1	TRBV19	-	TRBJ1-1	CASSHSGGDTEAFF	TGTGCCAGTAGTCACTCAGGGGGTGACACTGAAGCTTTCTTT
TRBD1	TRBV7-6	-	TRBJ1-1	CASSLAGTGNTEAFF	TGTGCCAGCAGCTTAGCGGGGACAGGCAACACTGAAGCTTTCTTT
TRBD2	TRBV7-3	-	TRBJ2-2	CASSSWTSGGTGELFF	TGTGCCAGCAGCTCCTGGACTAGCGGAGGCACCGGGGAGCTGTTTTTT
-	TRBV6-6	many	TRBJ1-1	CASSYSTEGSNTEAFF	TGTGCCAGCAGTTACTCGACAGAGGGGTCGAACACTGAAGCTTTCTTT
-	TRBV13	-	TRBJ2-5	CASSATGTPYQETQYF	TGTGCCAGCAGCGCTACAGGGACCCCGTACCAAGAGACCCAGTACTTC
TRBD1	TRBV19	-	TRBJ1-2	CASSTRTGANYGYTF	TGTGCCAGTAGTACCCGGACAGGGGCTAACTATGGCTACACCTTC
-	TRBV20-1	-	TRBJ2-7	CSFVGGYEQYF	TGCAGTTTTGTCGGGGGCTACGAGCAGTACTTC
-	TRBV6-2/TRBV6-3	-	TRBJ1-4	CASSYSELRGREFF	TGTGCCAGCAGTTACTCGGAGTTGAGGGGCCGGGAGTTTTTT
-	TRBV3-1/TRBV3-2	-	TRBJ1-2	CASQWAGSYGYTF	TGTGCCAGCCAATGGGCGGGGTCCTATGGCTACACCTTC
-	TRBV6-2/TRBV6-3	-	TRBJ1-2	CASSYSTSYGYTF	TGTGCCAGCAGTTACTCGACCAGCTATGGCTACACCTTC
-	TRBV2	many	TRBJ2-2	CASSEARGATGELFF	TGTGCCAGCAGTGAAGCGAGGGGGGCCACCGGGGAGCTGTTTTTT
-	TRBV5-1	-	TRBJ1-2	CASSLARPVDGYTF	TGCGCCAGCAGCTTGGCCCGGCCGGTCGATGGCTACACCTTC
-	TRBV28	-	TRBJ2-7	CASSHGSGSTYEQYF	TGTGCCAGCTCTCACGGGAGCGGATCTACATACGAGCAGTACTTC
-	TRBV3-1/TRBV3-2	few	TRBJ1-1	CASSRRQNTEAFF	TGTGCCAGCAGCCGCAGACAGAACACTGAAGCTTTCTTT
-	TRBV27	-	TRBJ2-6	CASSLGSSGANVLTF	TGTGCCAGCAGTTTAGGGAGCTCTGGGGCCAACGTCCTGACTTTC
TRBD1	TRBV19	-	TRBJ2-3	CASSHWPLGRTGGSSTDTQYF	TGTGCCAGTAGCCATTGGCCTCTGGGCAGAACAGGGGGTTCTAGCACAGATACGCAGTATTTT
-	TRBV30	-	TRBJ1-2	CAWNRDTRYGYTF	TGTGCCTGGAACCGGGACACAAGATATGGCTACACCTTC
-	TRBV2	-	TRBJ1-5	CASSSIRQNQPQHF	TGTGCCAGCAGCTCGATTCGGCAAAATCAGCCCCAGCATTTT
-	TRBV6-5	-	TRBJ1-2	CASTRLRVIYGYTF	TGTGCCAGCACGCGGTTGAGGGTGATTTATGGCTACACCTTC
TRBD1	TRBV19	-	TRBJ2-5	CASSITGVLETQYF	TGTGCCAGTAGTATCACAGGGGTATTGGAGACCCAGTACTTC
-	TRBV5-1	-	TRBJ1-5	CASSLEGGQPQHF	TGCGCCAGCAGCTTGGAAGGAGGGCAGCCCCAGCATTTT
-	TRBV10-2	-	TRBJ1-1	CASLGPRGTEAFF	TGCGCCAGCCTCGGTCCCAGGGGAACTGAAGCTTTCTTT
TRBD2	TRBV25-1	-	TRBJ2-2	CASSPGVAGGIGELFF	TGTGCCAGCAGCCCAGGAGTAGCGGGAGGAATCGGGGAGCTGTTTTTT
-	TRBV15	-	TRBJ2-1	CATSRDEKEQFF	TGTGCCACCAGCAGAGATGAAAAGGAGCAGTTCTTC
TRBD2	TRBV19	once	TRBJ2-7	CASRGTSGRVVDEQYF	TGTGCCAGTAGGGGGACTAGCGGGAGAGTAGTAGACGAGCAGTACTTC
TRBD2	TRBV30	-	TRBJ2-2	CAWSVTGGRRELFF	TGTGCCTGGAGTGTAACGGGAGGGCGACGGGAGCTGTTTTTT